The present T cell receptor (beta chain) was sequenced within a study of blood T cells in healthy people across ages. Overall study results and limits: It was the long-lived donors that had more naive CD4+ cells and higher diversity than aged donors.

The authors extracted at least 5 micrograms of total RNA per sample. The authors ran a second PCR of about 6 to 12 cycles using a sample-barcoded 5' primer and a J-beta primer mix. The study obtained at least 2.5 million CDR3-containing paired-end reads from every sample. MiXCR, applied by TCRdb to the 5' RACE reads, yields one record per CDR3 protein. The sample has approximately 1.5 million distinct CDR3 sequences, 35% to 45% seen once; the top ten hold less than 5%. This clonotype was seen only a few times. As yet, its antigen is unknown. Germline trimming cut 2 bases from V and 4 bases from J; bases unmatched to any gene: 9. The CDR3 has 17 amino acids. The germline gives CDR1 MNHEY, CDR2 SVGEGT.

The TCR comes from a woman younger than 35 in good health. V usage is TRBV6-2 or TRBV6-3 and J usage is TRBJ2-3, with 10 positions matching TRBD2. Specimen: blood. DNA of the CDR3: TGTGCCAGCAGTTACAATAGGGGACTAGCGTCGGCAGATACGCAGTATTTT. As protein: CASSYNRGLASADTQYF.